These 7 T cell receptor beta chains share one sample of origin, sequenced in a study of regulatory T cells in long-lasting Graves disease. As to time point: newly diagnosed GD, antithyroid drugs for less than 3 months. Construction of the TCR library relied on RNA isolated from PBMCs. According to the study, TCR beta libraries were built with iRepertoire HTBI primers and CDR3-region Arm-PCR. TCRdb processed the multiplex PCR reads anew with MiXCR; each CDR3 protein has one entry. This table holds about 200,000 distinct CDR3 sequences, about 19% found once. The sample also formed part of further work on T cells in Graves' hyperthyroidism and ophthalmopathy.

The specimen comprised peripheral blood mononuclear cells (PBMCs), sampled at new diagnosis, from a patient treated with antithyroid drugs. These receptor sequences come from a woman between 25 and 40 years old with Graves disease.

This clonotype showed up many times. The V gene is TRBV19, the J gene TRBJ1-2; TRBD1 matches 8 bases. From germline, CDR1 is LNHDA and CDR2 SQIVND (reference sequence). CDR3 length equals 13 residues. V was clipped by 5 bases and J by 6 bases; unmatched bases: 5. The CDR3 protein is CASSPAGGDGYTF. CDR3 DNA sequence: TGTGCCAGTAGTCCGGCAGGGGGCGATGGCTACACCTTC.

The V call is TRBV2, the J call TRBJ2-3; D is possibly TRBD1 (5 bases). Trimming cost V 3 bases and J 2 bases, with 15 bases left between them. Germline loops: CDR1 SNHLY, CDR2 FYNNEI. The CDR3 runs 16 residues. CDR3 nucleotides: TGTGCCAGCAGTGATTCAGGGATCAGTCACACAGATACGCAGTATTTT. It translates to CASSDSGISHTDTQYF. Full variable domain (remainder filled in from reference TRBV2 and TRBJ2-3): EPEVTQTPSHQVTQMGQEVILRCVPISNHLYFYWYRQILGQKVEFLVSFYNNEISEKSEIFDDQFSVERPDGSNFTLKIRSTKLEDSAMYFCASSDSGISHTDTQYFGPGTRLTVL.

This clonotype was counted between two and nine times. V and J are TRBV18 and TRBJ1-2, with TRBD1 matching 9 bases. The CDR3 runs to 13 residues. After removal of 5 bases from V and 8 bases from J, the junction contained 6 bases not matched to a gene. CDR1 and CDR2 (germline): KGHSH, LQKENI. The CDR3 nucleotides are TGTGCCAGCTCAGCGGGACAGGGTGGAGGCTACACCTTC. This translates into CASSAGQGGGYTF. Full variable domain (outside the CDR3, taken from reference TRBV18 and TRBJ1-2): NAGVMQNPRHLVRRRGQEARLRCSPMKGHSHVYWYRQLPEEGLKFMVYLQKENIIDESGMPKERFSAEFPKEGPSILRIQQVVRGDSAAYFCASSAGQGGGYTFGSGTRLTVV.

This clonotype was picked up many times. The genes are TRBV27 and TRBJ2-7, with D perhaps matching TRBD2 (5 bases). The V end was cut by 2 bases, the J end by 3 bases, with 17 bases between. This CDR3 has 16 amino acids. The germline CDR1 and CDR2 sequences are MNHEY and SMNVEV (reference sequence). CDR3 DNA: TGTGCCAGCAGTTTAGGAGGCCTCACCCCATTCTACGAGCAGTACTTC. This translates into CASSLGGLTPFYEQYF.

This chain uses TRBV5-1 with TRBJ2-2; possibly TRBD1 for D (6 bases). CDR1 SGHRS and CDR2 YFSETQ come from the germline V gene. The CDR3 spans 17 residues. With 0 bases removed from V and 3 bases from J, the gap between germline ends came to 15 bases. The DNA for the CDR3 is TGCGCCAGCAGCTTGGGCCAAGACAGGAAACACACCGGGGAGCTGTTTTTT. Its translation is CASSLGQDRKHTGELFF.

This rearrangement joins TRBV7-9 to TRBJ2-2, with 10 bases fitting TRBD2. The trim removed 5 bases at V and 3 bases at J, leaving 6 bases unmatched. Per the germline V gene, CDR1 is SEHNR and CDR2 is FQNEAQ (reference sequence). The CDR3 has 16 amino acids. CDR3 bases: TGTGCCAGCAGCGCCGGGACTAGCGCTTACACCGGGGAGCTGTTTTTT. It translates to CASSAGTSAYTGELFF.

This clonotype was picked up many times. DNA of the CDR3: TGTGCCAGCTCCGGTTTTCTGAACACCGGGGAGCTGTTTTTT. It yields the protein CASSGFLNTGELFF. V gene TRBV18 combines with J gene TRBJ2-2; the D is unclear. V lost 6 bases and J 1 base, leaving 9 bases between the germline ends. The CDR3 is made up of 14 amino acids. Germline CDR1 KGHSH, CDR2 LQKENI.